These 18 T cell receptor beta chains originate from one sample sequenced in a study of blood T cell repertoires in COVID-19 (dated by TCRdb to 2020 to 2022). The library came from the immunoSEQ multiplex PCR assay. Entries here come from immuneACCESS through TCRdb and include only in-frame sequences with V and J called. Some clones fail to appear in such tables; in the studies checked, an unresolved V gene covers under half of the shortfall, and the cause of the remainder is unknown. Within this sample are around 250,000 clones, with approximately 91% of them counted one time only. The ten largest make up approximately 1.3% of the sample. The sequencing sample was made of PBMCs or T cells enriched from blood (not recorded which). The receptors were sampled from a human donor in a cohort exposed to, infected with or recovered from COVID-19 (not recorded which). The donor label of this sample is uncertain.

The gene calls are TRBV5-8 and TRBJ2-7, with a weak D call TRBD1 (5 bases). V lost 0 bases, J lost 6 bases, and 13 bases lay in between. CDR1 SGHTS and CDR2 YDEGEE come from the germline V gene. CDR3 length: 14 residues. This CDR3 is CASSLVGVRGEQYF. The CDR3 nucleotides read TGTGCCAGCAGCTTGGTTGGGGTTAGGGGCGAGCAGTACTTC.

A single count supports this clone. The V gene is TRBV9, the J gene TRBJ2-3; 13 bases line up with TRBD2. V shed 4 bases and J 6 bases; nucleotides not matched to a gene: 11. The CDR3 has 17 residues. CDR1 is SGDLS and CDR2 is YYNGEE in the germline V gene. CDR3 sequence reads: CASSSRTSGGVLDTQYF. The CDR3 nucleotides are TGTGCCAGCAGCTCCCGGACTAGCGGGGGTGTCCTGGATACGCAGTATTTT.

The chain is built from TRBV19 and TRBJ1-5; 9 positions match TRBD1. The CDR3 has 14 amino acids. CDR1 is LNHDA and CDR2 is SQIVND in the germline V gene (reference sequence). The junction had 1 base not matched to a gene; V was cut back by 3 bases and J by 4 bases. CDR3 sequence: CASSMGQGNQPQHF. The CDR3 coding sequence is TGTGCCAGTAGTATGGGACAGGGTAATCAGCCCCAGCATTTT.

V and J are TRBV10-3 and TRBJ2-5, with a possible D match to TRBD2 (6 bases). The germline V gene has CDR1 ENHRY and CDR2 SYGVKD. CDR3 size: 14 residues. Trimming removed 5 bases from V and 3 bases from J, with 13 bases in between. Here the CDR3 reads CAISPGTLEETQYF. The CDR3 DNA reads TGTGCCATCAGTCCCGGGACTCTAGAAGAGACCCAGTACTTC.

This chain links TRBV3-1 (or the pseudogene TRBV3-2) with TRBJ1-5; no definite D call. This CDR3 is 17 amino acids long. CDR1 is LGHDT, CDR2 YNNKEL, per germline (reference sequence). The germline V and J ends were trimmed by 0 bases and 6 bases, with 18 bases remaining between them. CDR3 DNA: TGTGCCAGCAGCCAAGATAATTTCGGAGGTGGCACTCAGCCCCAGCATTTT. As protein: CASSQDNFGGGTQPQHF.

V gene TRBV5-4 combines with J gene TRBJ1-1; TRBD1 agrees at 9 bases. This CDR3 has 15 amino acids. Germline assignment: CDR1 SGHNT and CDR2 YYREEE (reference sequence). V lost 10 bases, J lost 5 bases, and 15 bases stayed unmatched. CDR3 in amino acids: CAGRAQGARGTEAFF. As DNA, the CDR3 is TGTGCCGGAAGAGCACAGGGGGCGAGAGGTACTGAAGCTTTCTTT.

CDR3 sequence reads: CASSVQGSGTEAFF. Here the CDR3 DNA reads TGTGCCAGCAGTGTACAGGGGAGTGGCACTGAAGCTTTCTTT. The chain carries TRBV5-4 and TRBJ1-1; 7 nucleotides agree with TRBD1. The length of the CDR3 is 14 residues. V shed 5 bases and J 4 bases; nucleotides not matched to a gene: 8. Germline V gene data show CDR1 as SGHNT and CDR2 as YYREEE (reference sequence).

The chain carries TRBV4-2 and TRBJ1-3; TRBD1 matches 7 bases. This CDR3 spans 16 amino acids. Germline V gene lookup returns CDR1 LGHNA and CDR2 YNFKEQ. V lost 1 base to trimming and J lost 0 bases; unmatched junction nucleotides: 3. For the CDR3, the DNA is TGTGCCAGCAGCCAAGTTGACAGGGACTCTGGAAACACCATATATTTT. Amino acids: CASSQVDRDSGNTIYF.

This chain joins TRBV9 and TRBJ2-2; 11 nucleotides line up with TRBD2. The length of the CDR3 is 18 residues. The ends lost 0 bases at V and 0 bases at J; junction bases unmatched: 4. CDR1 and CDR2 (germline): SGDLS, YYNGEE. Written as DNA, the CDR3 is TGTGCCAGCAGCGTAGAATCTAGCGGGGGGTCGAACACCGGGGAGCTGTTTTTT. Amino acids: CASSVESSGGSNTGELFF.

The CDR3 DNA reads as TGTGCCACCAGCAGAGATCTACTAGCGTCGGGGGCCAACGTCCTGACTTTC. It translates to CATSRDLLASGANVLTF. The rearrangement uses TRBV15 and TRBJ2-6, with TRBD2 matching 7 bases. The V and J ends lost 0 bases and 4 bases, in that order; junction bases with no gene match: 6. The CDR3 sequence is 17 residues long. The V gene's germline CDR1 is LNHNV and CDR2 YYDKDF (reference sequence). Using reference TRBV15 and TRBJ2-6 for the parts outside the CDR3, the full variable domain is DAMVIQNPRYQVTQFGKPVTLSCSQTLNHNVMYWYQQKSSQAPKLLFHYYDKDFNNEADTPDNFQSRRPNTSFCFLDIRSPGLGDTAMYLCATSRDLLASGANVLTFGAGSRLTVL.

This CDR3 reads CASSLLGSTEAFF. CDR3 nucleotide sequence: TGTGCCAGCAGTTTACTGGGCAGCACTGAAGCTTTCTTT. The rearrangement joins TRBV27 to TRBJ1-1, with D unclear. Germline CDR1 MNHEY, CDR2 SMNVEV (reference sequence). Trimming took 2 bases from V and 4 from J, leaving 8 bases between them. The CDR3 loop spans 13 amino acids.

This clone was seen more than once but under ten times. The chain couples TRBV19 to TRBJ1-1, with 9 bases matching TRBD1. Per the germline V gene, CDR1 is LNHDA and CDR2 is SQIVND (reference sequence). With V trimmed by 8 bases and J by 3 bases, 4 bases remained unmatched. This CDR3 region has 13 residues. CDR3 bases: TGTGCCAGTGGGACAGGGCTTTACACTGAAGCTTTCTTT. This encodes CASGTGLYTEAFF.

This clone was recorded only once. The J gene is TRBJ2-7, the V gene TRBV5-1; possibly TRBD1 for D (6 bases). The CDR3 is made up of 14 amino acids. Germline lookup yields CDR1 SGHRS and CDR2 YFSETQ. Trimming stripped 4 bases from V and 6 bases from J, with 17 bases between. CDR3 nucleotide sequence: TGCGCCAGCAGCCCTCTGCCAGGGGTGTCCGAGCAGTACTTC. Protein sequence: CASSPLPGVSEQYF.

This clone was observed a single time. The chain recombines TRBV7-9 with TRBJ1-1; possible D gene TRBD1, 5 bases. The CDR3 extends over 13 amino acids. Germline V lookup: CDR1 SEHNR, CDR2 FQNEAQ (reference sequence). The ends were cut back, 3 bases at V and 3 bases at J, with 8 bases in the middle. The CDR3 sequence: CASSFETDTEAFF. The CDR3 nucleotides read TGTGCCAGCAGCTTCGAGACAGACACTGAAGCTTTCTTT.

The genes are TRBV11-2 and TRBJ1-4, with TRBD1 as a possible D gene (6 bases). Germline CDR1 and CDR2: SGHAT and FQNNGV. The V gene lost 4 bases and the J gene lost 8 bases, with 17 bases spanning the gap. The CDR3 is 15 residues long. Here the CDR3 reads CASSSLRGSSEKLFF. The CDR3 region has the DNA TGTGCCAGCAGCTCTCTCAGGGGATCGTCGGAAAAACTGTTTTTT. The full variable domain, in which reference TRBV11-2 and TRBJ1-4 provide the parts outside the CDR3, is EAGVAQSPRYKIIEKRQSVAFWCNPISGHATLYWYQQILGQGPKLLIQFQNNGVVDDSQLPKDRFSAERLKGVDSTLKIQPAKLEDSAVYLCASSSLRGSSEKLFFGSGTQLSVL.

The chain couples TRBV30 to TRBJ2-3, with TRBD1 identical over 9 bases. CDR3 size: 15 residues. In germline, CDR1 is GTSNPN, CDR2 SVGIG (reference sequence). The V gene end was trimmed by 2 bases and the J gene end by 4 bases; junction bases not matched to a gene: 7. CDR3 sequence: CAWSLQGASADTQYF. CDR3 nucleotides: TGTGCCTGGAGTCTACAGGGGGCGTCAGCAGATACGCAGTATTTT.

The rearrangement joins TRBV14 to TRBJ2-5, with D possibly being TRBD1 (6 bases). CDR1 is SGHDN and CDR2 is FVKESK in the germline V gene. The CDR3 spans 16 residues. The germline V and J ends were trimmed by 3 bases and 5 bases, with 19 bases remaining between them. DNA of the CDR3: TGTGCCAGCAGCCACCGGGACACCCGCAGTGGGGAGACCCAGTACTTC. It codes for CASSHRDTRSGETQYF.

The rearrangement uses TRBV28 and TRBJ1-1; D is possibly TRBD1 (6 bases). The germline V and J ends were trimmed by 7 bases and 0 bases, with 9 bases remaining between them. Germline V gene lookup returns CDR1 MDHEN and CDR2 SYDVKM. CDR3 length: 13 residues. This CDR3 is CASNRDMNTEAFF. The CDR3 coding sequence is TGTGCCAGCAACAGGGACATGAACACTGAAGCTTTCTTT.